Each of the 19 T cell receptor beta chains below was sequenced from the same sample in a study of breast tumors, draining lymph nodes, adjacent tissues. Samples came from axillary lymph nodes draining the breast cancer. TCRdb passed the multiplex PCR reads through MiXCR, listing each CDR3 protein once. The table shows hundreds of thousands of distinct CDR3 sequences, with roughly 32% occurring only once. Sequencing was carried out using axillary lymph node tissue. Receptors originate from a female donor with breast cancer. Some clones in this sample may be carry-over from other donors' samples.

This clonotype was observed many times. The V gene is TRBV11-3, the J gene TRBJ2-5; D may be TRBD1 (6 bases). Trimming removed 2 bases at V and 3 bases at J, with 22 bases between. CDR1 SGHNT and CDR2 YENEEA come from the germline V gene. CDR3 size: 18 residues. The DNA of the CDR3 is TGTGCCAGCAGCTTATTGTTTCCTTCACAGGGTTTTAAAGAGACCCAGTACTTC. Translating gives CASSLLFPSQGFKETQYF.

This clonotype was picked up many times. The V gene is TRBV4-3, the J gene TRBJ2-2; D gene unclear. CDR3 size: 13 residues. Germline V gene sequence: CDR1 LGHNA, CDR2 YSLEER. V was pared by 0 bases and J by 6 bases, with 5 bases between. CDR3 sequence: CASSQDTPGELFF. The CDR3 coding sequence is TGCGCCAGCAGCCAAGATACCCCCGGGGAGCTGTTTTTT.

In this sample, this clonotype turned up many times. This rearrangement joins TRBV20-1 to TRBJ2-3; perhaps TRBD2 as D (6 bases). Germline-derived CDR1 and CDR2 are DFQATT and SNEGSKA (reference sequence). The CDR3 runs 15 residues. Trimming removed 3 bases at V and 2 bases at J, with 15 bases between. As DNA, the CDR3 is TGCAGTGCTAGGGCTGGCGCGGGGTACACAGATACGCAGTATTTT. It codes for CSARAGAGYTDTQYF.

The chain couples TRBV4-2 to TRBJ1-1; D not certain. CDR3 length: 15 amino acids. Between the trimmed V and J ends, which lost 5 bases and 1 base, there was a span of 14 bases. The V gene's germline CDR1 is LGHNA and CDR2 YNFKEQ. The CDR3 region has the DNA TGTGCCAGCAGCTCCAGACGCGGGGAGAACACTGAAGCTTTCTTT. This sequence encodes CASSSRRGENTEAFF.

This clonotype was seen at least ten times. The rearrangement uses TRBV7-2 and TRBJ2-1, with D possibly being TRBD1 or TRBD2 (7 bases each). Germline assignment: CDR1 SGHTA and CDR2 FQGNSA. Trimming shortened V by 2 bases and J by 15 bases, and 14 bases separated the two germline ends. This CDR3 is built from 12 residues. CDR3 residues: CASSLLQGGGFF. The CDR3, as DNA: TGTGCCAGCAGCTTATTGCAGGGGGGGGGGTTCTTC.

This rearrangement joins TRBV20-1 to TRBJ2-3; D remains unclear. Trimming took off 3 bases at V and 11 bases at J, with 12 bases between the two ends. This CDR3 comprises 11 residues. Germline values: CDR1 DFQATT, CDR2 SNEGSKA (reference sequence). Here the CDR3 DNA reads TGCAGTGCTAGTTCGGTATTGGGGCAGTATTTT. Translated, it gives CSASSVLGQYF.

This clonotype has ten or more counts. The CDR3 does not end in the conserved phenylalanine or tryptophan, so this is likely a read error. CDR3 sequence reads: CASSPPLASSHFRQFS. In nucleotides, the CDR3 is TGTGCCAGTAGCCCACCCCTGGCTAGCTCGCACTTTAGGCAGTTCTCC. This chain connects TRBV19 to TRBJ2-1; D is perhaps TRBD2 (5 bases). Germline V gives CDR1 LNHDA, CDR2 SQIVND (reference sequence). The CDR3 runs 16 residues. V lost 6 bases to trimming and J lost 12 bases, with 27 bases between them.

This clonotype has at least ten counts. The genes are TRBV15 and TRBJ2-3; D is unclear. Germline V CDR1 and CDR2: LNHNV, YYDKDF (reference sequence). The CDR3 length is 12 residues. V was clipped by 0 bases and J by 6 bases, with 4 bases between them. The CDR3 DNA reads TGTGCCACCAGCAGAGATGGGGATACGCAGTATTTT. Its protein is CATSRDGDTQYF.

The genes are TRBV19 and TRBJ2-3, with 9 bases fitting TRBD1. The length of the CDR3 is 14 residues. Germline V gene lookup returns CDR1 LNHDA and CDR2 SQIVND (reference sequence). Losses at the gene ends were 3 bases for V and 4 bases for J; bases not matched to a gene: 2. CDR3 coding DNA: TGTGCCAGTAGTATTGGGACAGGGTCAGATACGCAGTATTTT. It specifies CASSIGTGSDTQYF.

As concerns this clonotype: Being one base from a much bigger clone, this may be a read error. The chain employs TRBV5-1 and TRBJ2-2; D remains unclear. V was trimmed by 10 bases and J by 6 bases, leaving 19 bases between them. Germline CDR1 reads SGHRS; CDR2 reads YFSETQ. This CDR3 has 14 residues. The CDR3 bases are TGCGCCGGCGGACCCGACACGGCTCCCGGGGAGCTGTTTTTT. This sequence encodes CAGGPDTAPGELFF.

This clonotype occurred many times. The chain links TRBV18 to TRBJ1-4; tentatively, D is TRBD1 (6 bases). Germline V gene data show CDR1 as KGHSH and CDR2 as LQKENI. V was clipped by 4 bases and J by 8 bases, with 11 bases between them. The CDR3 covers 13 residues. CDR3 region: CASSLGTKEKLFF. The CDR3 DNA reads TGTGCCAGCTCACTCGGGACAAAGGAAAAACTGTTTTTT.

This clonotype was recorded at least ten times. The chain joins TRBV10-3 to TRBJ2-5; D is uncertain. The ends were cut back, 1 base at V and 5 bases at J, with 2 bases in the middle. Germline assignment: CDR1 ENHRY and CDR2 SYGVKD. The CDR3 loop spans 11 amino acids. The CDR3 region is CAISEWETQYF. Here the CDR3 DNA reads TGTGCCATCAGTGAGTGGGAGACCCAGTACTTC.

This clonotype showed up many times. The V and J genes are TRBV30 and TRBJ1-3; TRBD1 matches 7 bases. Looked up from germline, CDR1 is GTSNPN and CDR2 is SVGIG (reference sequence). The V and J ends lost 7 bases and 7 bases, in that order; junction bases with no gene match: 10. The CDR3 contains 13 residues. The CDR3 loop reads CASPGRGLNTIYF. In DNA, the CDR3 is TGTGCCTCCCCGGGAAGGGGGCTGAACACCATATATTTT. Together with reference TRBV30 and TRBJ1-3, the CDR3 gives the full variable domain: SQTIHQWPATLVQPVGSPLSLECTVEGTSNPNLYWYRQAAGRGLQLLFYSVGIGQISSEVPQNLSASRPQDRQFILSSKKLLLSDSGFYLCASPGRGLNTIYFGEGSWLTVV.

Regarding this clonotype: A much larger clonotype is one base distant, so this may be a read error. The genes are TRBV6-1 and TRBJ1-3, with 7 bases identical to TRBD1. CDR1 is MNHNS, CDR2 SASEGT, per germline. The CDR3 covers 16 residues. Trimming took 7 bases from V and 2 from J; bases not matched to a gene: 11. The CDR3 here is CASKLRQGDPGNTIYF. In DNA, the CDR3 is TGTGCCAGCAAGCTAAGACAGGGCGACCCTGGAAACACCATATATTTT.

This chain connects TRBV3-1 to TRBJ2-5; 7 bases agree with TRBD1. V was clipped by 4 bases and J by 5 bases; unmatched bases: 7. Germline V gene lookup returns CDR1 LGHDT and CDR2 YNNKEL (reference sequence). The CDR3 consists of 14 residues. The CDR3 sequence: CASSPPGQWETQYF. The CDR3 region has the DNA TGTGCCAGCAGCCCTCCGGGACAGTGGGAGACCCAGTACTTC.

V usage is TRBV20-1 and J usage is TRBJ1-5; D may be TRBD1 (5 bases). The length of the CDR3 is 15 residues. Trimming shortened V by 6 bases and J by 6 bases, and 21 bases separated the two germline ends. From germline, CDR1 is DFQATT and CDR2 SNEGSKA (reference sequence). The CDR3 DNA reads TGCAGTGCAAACCGGGCAGGGTTGGGTACTCAGCCCCAGCATTTT. It specifies CSANRAGLGTQPQHF.

The sample holds many counts of this clonotype. This sequence joins TRBV20-1 and TRBJ1-5; D gene uncertain. Germline CDR1 DFQATT, CDR2 SNEGSKA (reference sequence). V lost 4 bases, J lost 0 bases, and 19 bases lay in between. This CDR3 is 17 amino acids long. CDR3 nucleotides: TGCAGTGCTAACGGGAACCGAAAGACCTATAGCAATCAGCCCCAGCATTTT. Protein product: CSANGNRKTYSNQPQHF.

This clonotype was seen repeatedly, ten times or more. CDR3 region: CASSARQGGDQPQHF. The CDR3 coding sequence is TGTGCCAGCAGCGCCCGACAGGGCGGGGATCAGCCCCAGCATTTT. The chain recombines TRBV7-8 with TRBJ1-5, with TRBD1 matching 7 bases. The CDR3 has 15 residues. Germline V gives CDR1 SGHVS, CDR2 FQNEAQ. J gave up 5 bases and V 5 bases, and 9 bases lay outside the gene matches.

This clonotype was recorded at least ten times. The chain uses TRBV9 and TRBJ2-1; 7 nucleotides match TRBD2. CDR3 length: 17 residues. Germline CDR1 is SGDLS and CDR2 is YYNGEE. The ends lost 0 bases at V and 5 bases at J; junction bases unmatched: 11. CDR3 coding DNA: TGTGCCAGCAGCGTAGACCGCGGGAGATTAACCAACAATGAGCAGTTCTTC. Amino acid sequence: CASSVDRGRLTNNEQFF.